This T cell receptor (beta chain) derives from a study of beta chain features in type 1 diabetes. Overall study findings and caveats: Moderate yet significant TCRB CDR3 shortening was seen in Type 1 diabetes patients in all four CD4+ subsets.

Worth noting for this clone: The antigen remains undetermined.

Reverse transcription of all isolated RNA meant that expressed TCRB transcripts were sequenced. The method was immunoSEQ multiplex PCR; TCRdb's version includes in-frame clones alone and lacks a portion of them. The table records about 350,000 clones, less than 20% of them present only once. Sequenced sample: naive CD4+ T cells from blood. This TCR derives from a woman younger than 35 in good health.

The CDR3 nucleotides read TGTGCCAGCAGCGCCCGGGAGCTCCGAGATACGCAGTATTTT. This translates into CASSARELRDTQYF. This chain joins TRBV9 and TRBJ2-3, with D perhaps matching TRBD2 (6 bases). The CDR3 runs to 14 residues. V lost 3 bases and J lost 5, with 13 bases in between. The germline CDR1 and CDR2 sequences are SGDLS and YYNGEE.